These 3 T cell receptor beta chains came from one sample sequenced in a study of T cells after yellow fever vaccination. TCRdb ran MiXCR on the 5' RACE reads and lists one entry per CDR3 protein. Of approximately 110,000 distinct CDR3 sequences in the sample, roughly 6.7% are singletons; the top ten hold around 2.7%. This specimen was CD4+ T cells sorted from PBMCs, taken around 10 days after the first yellow fever vaccination. The receptors derive from a man aged 18-30 years who received the YFV17D yellow fever vaccine.

This clonotype was found many times. The chain has TRBV12-3 or TRBV12-4 and TRBJ2-1, with D uncertain. This CDR3 is built from 11 residues. V was clipped by 3 bases and J by 10 bases, with 7 bases between them. The CDR3 sequence is CASSLTLEQFF. The CDR3 DNA sequence: TGTGCCAGCAGTTTGACTCTGGAGCAGTTCTTC.

In its sample, this clonotype was seen many times. The chain carries TRBV24-1 and TRBJ1-2; 9 nucleotides match TRBD1. The CDR3 is 14 amino acids. With 6 bases clipped from V and 1 base from J, the junction kept 2 bases outside the gene matches. Germline-derived CDR1 and CDR2 are KGHDR and SFDVKD. CDR3 protein: CATSQTGGNYGYTF. For the CDR3, the DNA is TGTGCCACCAGTCAGACAGGGGGTAACTATGGCTACACCTTC.

This clonotype has only a few counts. The chain combines TRBV5-5 with TRBJ2-7, with 8 bases lining up with TRBD1. From germline, CDR1 is SGHKS and CDR2 YYEKEE (reference sequence). This CDR3 region has 16 residues. The ends lost 2 bases at V and 0 bases at J; junction bases unmatched: 7. CDR3: CASSLQGVTYSYEQYV. CDR3 nucleotide sequence: TGTGCCAGCAGCTTACAGGGGGTTACCTACTCCTACGAGCAGTACGTC.